This TCR beta chain was obtained from a study of OX40 agonist ivuxolimab in advanced cancers. TCRdb keeps only in-frame clones here, not all; method: immunoSEQ multiplex PCR. In the table there are 30,000 to 35,000 clones, around 93% of which are singletons. Sample: CD4+ or CD8+ T cells sorted from blood, taken in a trial of the OX40 agonist ivuxolimab. This sequence originates from an adult with an advanced solid tumor such as melanoma, head and neck, liver or kidney cancer.

This CDR3 reads CASSSTQDLSGNTIYF. CDR3 in DNA: TGTGCCAGCAGCTCCACGCAGGACCTCTCTGGAAACACCATATATTTT. V usage is TRBV7-9 and J usage is TRBJ1-3; D is undetermined. Looked up from germline, CDR1 is SEHNR and CDR2 is FQNEAQ (reference sequence). Trimming removed 4 bases from V and 0 bases from J, with 13 bases in between. This CDR3 has 16 amino acids.